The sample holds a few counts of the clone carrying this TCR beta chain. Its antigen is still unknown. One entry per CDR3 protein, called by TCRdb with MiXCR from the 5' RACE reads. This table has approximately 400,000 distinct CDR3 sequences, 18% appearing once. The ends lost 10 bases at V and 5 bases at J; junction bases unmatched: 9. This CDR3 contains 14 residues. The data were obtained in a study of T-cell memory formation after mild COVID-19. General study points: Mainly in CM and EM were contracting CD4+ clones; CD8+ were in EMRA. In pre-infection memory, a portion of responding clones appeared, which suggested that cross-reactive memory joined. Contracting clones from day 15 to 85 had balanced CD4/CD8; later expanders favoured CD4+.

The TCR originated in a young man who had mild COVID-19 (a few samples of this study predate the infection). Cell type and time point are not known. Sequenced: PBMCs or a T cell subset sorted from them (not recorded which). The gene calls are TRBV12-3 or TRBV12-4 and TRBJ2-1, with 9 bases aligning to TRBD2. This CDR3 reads CAIIASGDHNEQFF. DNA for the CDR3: TGTGCCATTATCGCTAGCGGGGACCACAATGAGCAGTTCTTC.